Each of the 25 T cell receptor beta chains below was sequenced from the same sample in a study of cytomegalovirus exposure and HLA in healthy donors. PCR used 60 Vbeta primers and 13 Jbeta primers. The method was immunoSEQ multiplex PCR; TCRdb's version includes in-frame clones alone and lacks a portion of them. The top ten hold about 2% of the sample, which has some 160,000 clones, around a tenth seen once. Sequencing used PBMCs. The origin of the receptors is a male donor in good health and CMV-seronegative.

In its sample, this clone was seen a few times. The CDR3 DNA reads as TGTGCCAGCACTAAGTCCGGAGGGGCAGGCGCATACAATGAGCAGTTCTTC. Its translation: CASTKSGGAGAYNEQFF. V gene TRBV28 combines with J gene TRBJ2-1, with TRBD2 as a possible D gene (6 bases). Per the germline V gene, CDR1 is MDHEN and CDR2 is SYDVKM. Trimming took 7 bases from V and 4 from J, leaving 23 bases between them. This CDR3 contains 17 residues.

This clone was counted only a few times. The chain uses TRBV2 and TRBJ1-6; tentatively, D is TRBD1 (6 bases). The CDR3 has 15 amino acids. The V gene's germline CDR1 is SNHLY and CDR2 FYNNEI. The V and J ends lost 6 bases and 5 bases respectively, with 14 bases between them. CDR3 DNA: TGTGCCAGCAGCCCAGCCGGACAGAATAATTCACCCCTCCACTTT. It yields the protein CASSPAGQNNSPLHF.

The rearrangement links TRBV10-3 to TRBJ2-2, with TRBD1 matching over 8 bases. There are 16 residues in the CDR3. V was pared by 10 bases and J by 0 bases, with 10 bases of the junction left unmatched. Germline loops: CDR1 ENHRY, CDR2 SYGVKD. CDR3 in amino acids: CASRDRSPSNTGELFF. In DNA, the CDR3 is TGTGCCAGCCGGGACAGGAGCCCTTCGAACACCGGGGAGCTGTTTTTT.

This clone has just a few counts. J is TRBJ2-2 and V is TRBV18; D perhaps matches TRBD2 (7 bases). The CDR3 spans 16 residues. Germline CDR1 reads KGHSH; CDR2 reads LQKENI. Trimming cost V 0 bases and J 3 bases, with 11 bases left between them. The chain's CDR3 is CASSPPGGQYTGELFF. CDR3 nucleotides: TGTGCCAGCTCACCACCCGGGGGGCAATACACCGGGGAGCTGTTTTTT.

V and J are TRBV21-1 and TRBJ1-5. TRBV21-1 is noted as a pseudogene. CDR3 length: 20 amino acids. The DNA for the CDR3 is TGTGCCAGCAGCATGGTTCTTATTTCTCTCGACTCAGAATGTAATCAGCCCCAGCATTTT. It yields the protein CASSMVLISLDSECNQPQHF.

The chain couples TRBV27 to TRBJ1-2; 7 nucleotides align to TRBD1. The CDR3 covers 14 residues. The trim removed 2 bases at V and 4 bases at J, leaving 4 bases unmatched. Germline CDR1 reads MNHEY; CDR2 reads SMNVEV (reference sequence). CDR3 protein: CASSLGGQPYGYTF. CDR3 bases: TGTGCCAGCAGTTTAGGGGGACAGCCCTATGGCTACACCTTC.

The rearrangement links TRBV6-6 to TRBJ2-7; D may be TRBD2 (6 bases). The CDR3 sequence is 16 residues long. The germline V gene encodes CDR1 MNHNY and CDR2 SVGAGI (reference sequence). The V and J ends lost 5 bases and 2 bases respectively, with 19 bases between them. CDR3 sequence: CASSLGGTYPPYEQYF. The CDR3 nucleotides read TGTGCCAGCAGTCTTGGCGGGACGTACCCCCCCTACGAGCAGTACTTC.

This clone has more than one count but fewer than ten. The rearrangement uses TRBV10-3 and TRBJ1-1, with D perhaps matching TRBD1 (5 bases). Trimming removed 3 bases at V and 5 bases at J, with 13 bases between. Germline V gene data show CDR1 as ENHRY and CDR2 as SYGVKD. CDR3 length equals 14 residues. CDR3 DNA sequence: TGTGCCATCAGTGATTCGCAGGGTGGGACTGAAGCTTTCTTT. It translates to CAISDSQGGTEAFF.

The chain combines TRBV28 with TRBJ2-1; tentatively, D is TRBD1 (8 bases). Germline V lookup: CDR1 MDHEN, CDR2 SYDVKM. Trimming took off 7 bases at V and 2 bases at J, with 18 bases between the two ends. The CDR3 totals 16 residues. The CDR3 DNA follows: TGTGCCAGCACGGGAGGCGGGACAGGCGCCTACAATGAGCAGTTCTTC. Its protein product is CASTGGGTGAYNEQFF.

The sample holds a few counts of this clone. The CDR3 end shows no conserved phenylalanine or tryptophan, and so a read error is likely. The gene calls are TRBV6-5 and TRBJ2-2; D uncertain. Trimming stripped 5 bases from V and 5 bases from J, with 9 bases between. The CDR3 sequence is 13 residues long. Germline V gives CDR1 MNHEY, CDR2 SVGAGI. The CDR3 is CASSELSTGELFL. The CDR3 DNA is TGTGCCAGCAGTGAGTTAAGTACCGGGGAGCTGTTTCTT.

The chain has TRBV27 and TRBJ1-5, with TRBD1 matching over 10 bases. CDR1 MNHEY and CDR2 SMNVEV come from the germline V gene (reference sequence). V shed 5 bases, J shed 4 bases, and the junction held 5 bases outside the gene matches. The CDR3 runs to 15 residues. The CDR3, as DNA: TGTGCCAGCAGTCCCGGGACAGGGGCAAATCAGCCCCAGCATTTT. Amino acid sequence: CASSPGTGANQPQHF.

There are a few counts of this clone. The chain carries TRBV5-1 and TRBJ1-4; a weak D match, TRBD1 (5 bases). The CDR3 length is 17 residues. The V end was cut by 0 bases, the J end by 0 bases, with 12 bases between. Germline assignment: CDR1 SGHRS and CDR2 YFSETQ. The CDR3 here is CASSLGQGVSTNEKLFF. In DNA, the CDR3 is TGCGCCAGCAGCTTGGGGCAGGGTGTCTCAACTAATGAAAAACTGTTTTTT.

This clone turned up a few times. The J gene is TRBJ1-2, the V gene TRBV2, with TRBD1 identical over 7 bases. Germline V CDR1 and CDR2: SNHLY, FYNNEI. V shed 5 bases, J shed 4 bases, and the junction held 7 bases outside the gene matches. The CDR3 has 14 residues. CDR3 in DNA: TGTGCCAGCAGTCCCGGGACAGCCTTCTATGGCTACACCTTC. Protein sequence: CASSPGTAFYGYTF.

V gene TRBV7-6 combines with J gene TRBJ2-1, with 11 bases matching TRBD2. The germline V gene has CDR1 SGHVS and CDR2 FNYEAQ. The CDR3 runs to 16 residues. Unmatched junction bases numbered 6, after V lost 3 bases and J lost 5 bases. The CDR3 here is CASSFLAGGFDNEQFF. CDR3 DNA: TGTGCCAGCAGCTTCCTAGCGGGGGGTTTTGACAATGAGCAGTTCTTC.

This clone was counted only a few times. The gene calls are TRBV13 and TRBJ2-1, with 7 positions matching TRBD2. CDR1 and CDR2 from the germline V gene are PRHDT and FYEKMQ (reference sequence). The J segment lost 10 bases and the V segment lost 1 base, leaving 13 bases of the junction unmatched. The CDR3 has 16 amino acids. The CDR3 DNA reads TGTGCCAGCAGCTTAGCGCCAGCGGGAACCGCAGGAGAGCAGTTCTTC. This encodes CASSLAPAGTAGEQFF.

The genes are TRBV18 and TRBJ2-1; 8 positions agree with TRBD2. V lost 2 bases, J lost 9 bases, and 9 bases stayed unmatched. Per germline, CDR1 KGHSH and CDR2 LQKENI. The CDR3 has 15 residues. The CDR3 nucleotides read TGTGCCAGCTCACCAATGCTCCGGGAGGGCACTGAGCAGTTCTTC. This encodes CASSPMLREGTEQFF.

This chain connects TRBV9 to TRBJ2-2; the match to TRBD2 covers 10 bases. The germline gives CDR1 SGDLS, CDR2 YYNGEE. The junction had 8 bases not matched to a gene; V was cut back by 4 bases and J by 11 bases. This CDR3 is built from 14 residues. The CDR3 is CASSPTSGLAELFF. The DNA of the CDR3 is TGTGCCAGCAGCCCGACTAGCGGGCTGGCAGAGCTGTTTTTT.

This sequence joins TRBV27 and TRBJ1-5; D may be TRBD1 (5 bases). CDR3 length: 15 residues. Germline CDR1 is MNHEY and CDR2 is SMNVEV (reference sequence). V gave up 1 base and J gave up 6 bases, with 13 bases separating them. CDR3 coding DNA: TGTGCCAGCAGTTTATACGGATCAGGGCTTCAGCCCCAGCATTTT. Translated, it gives CASSLYGSGLQPQHF.

This clone was counted between two and nine times. The chain combines TRBV7-6 with TRBJ2-1; 8 bases are a match to TRBD2. The CDR3 sequence is 17 residues long. The germline V gene encodes CDR1 SGHVS and CDR2 FNYEAQ. J lost 6 bases, V lost 10 bases, and 20 bases had no gene match. CDR3 nucleotide sequence: TGTGCCACCACAAAGGGACTAGAGGTTTTCGCCCCCAATGAGCAGTTCTTC. Encoded protein: CATTKGLEVFAPNEQFF.

The chain has TRBV4-1 and TRBJ2-1; D possibly corresponds to TRBD2 (5 bases). The CDR3 has 16 amino acids. With 4 bases removed from V and 0 bases from J, the gap between germline ends came to 13 bases. The germline V gene has CDR1 MGHRA and CDR2 YSYEKL. Written as DNA, the CDR3 is TGCGCCAGCAGCCCCCTAGCCCAATCCTCCTACAATGAGCAGTTCTTC. As protein: CASSPLAQSSYNEQFF.

The chain is built from TRBV4-1 and TRBJ1-5, with D hard to call. The CDR3 totals 13 residues. Looked up from germline, CDR1 is MGHRA and CDR2 is YSYEKL. V was clipped by 1 base and J by 6 bases, with 7 bases between them. The CDR3 reads CASSQVPRQPQHF. CDR3 nucleotides: TGCGCCAGCAGCCAAGTCCCCCGTCAGCCCCAGCATTTT.

The rearrangement uses TRBV5-1 and TRBJ1-4; 7 bases are a match to TRBD1. In germline, CDR1 is SGHRS, CDR2 YFSETQ. The J segment lost 5 bases and the V segment lost 0 bases, leaving 10 bases of the junction unmatched. The CDR3 sequence is 17 residues long. CDR3 amino acids: CASSLGAAGGRNEKLFF. CDR3 nucleotide sequence: TGCGCCAGCAGCTTGGGTGCCGCAGGGGGGAGGAATGAAAAACTGTTTTTT.

The J gene is TRBJ2-7, the V gene TRBV7-2; 11 bases are shared with TRBD2. The J segment lost 5 bases and the V segment lost 2 bases, leaving 17 bases of the junction unmatched. The CDR3 runs to 19 residues. Germline V gene lookup returns CDR1 SGHTA and CDR2 FQGNSA. CDR3 DNA: TGTGCCAGCAGCTTAAGGCCCGATAGCGGGAGGGCCCAAGGGAACGAGCAGTACTTC. Amino acid sequence: CASSLRPDSGRAQGNEQYF. Full variable domain (remainder filled in from reference TRBV7-2 and TRBJ2-7): GAGVSQSPSNKVTEKGKDVELRCDPISGHTALYWYRQSLGQGLEFLIYFQGNSAPDKSGLPSDRFSAERTGGSVSTLTIQRTQQEDSAVYLCASSLRPDSGRAQGNEQYFGPGTRLTVT.

The V gene is TRBV28, the J gene TRBJ2-7; TRBD1 might be the D (5 bases). Looked up from germline, CDR1 is MDHEN and CDR2 is SYDVKM. The V end lost 3 bases, the J end lost 3 bases, and 15 bases lay between the germline ends. The CDR3 covers 15 residues. The CDR3 loop is CASSFARVGNYEQYF. The CDR3 nucleotides read TGTGCCAGCAGTTTCGCCAGGGTGGGGAACTACGAGCAGTACTTC.

This chain links TRBV28 with TRBJ2-1; no reliable D call. Germline CDR1 and CDR2: MDHEN and SYDVKM. The CDR3 loop spans 13 amino acids. V lost 6 bases and J lost 7, with 13 bases in between. CDR3 amino acids: CASRGLDKNEQFF. CDR3 bases: TGTGCCAGCAGAGGCCTTGACAAGAATGAGCAGTTCTTC.